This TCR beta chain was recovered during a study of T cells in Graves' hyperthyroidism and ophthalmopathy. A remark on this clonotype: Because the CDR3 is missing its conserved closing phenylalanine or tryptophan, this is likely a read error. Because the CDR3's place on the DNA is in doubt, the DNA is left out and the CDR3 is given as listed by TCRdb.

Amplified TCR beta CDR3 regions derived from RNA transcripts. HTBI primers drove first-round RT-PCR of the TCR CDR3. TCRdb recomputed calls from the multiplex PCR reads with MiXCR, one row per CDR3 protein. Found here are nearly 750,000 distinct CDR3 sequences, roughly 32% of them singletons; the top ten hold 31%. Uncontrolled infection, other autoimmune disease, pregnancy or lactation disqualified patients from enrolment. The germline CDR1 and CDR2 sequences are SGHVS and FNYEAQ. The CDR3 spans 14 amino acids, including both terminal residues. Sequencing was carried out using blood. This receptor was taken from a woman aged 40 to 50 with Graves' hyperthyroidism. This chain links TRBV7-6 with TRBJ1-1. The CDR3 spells CASSLASRTSRANY.